The 18 T cell receptor beta chains given below trace back to one sample, sequenced in a study of blood T cell repertoires in COVID-19. Measured with immunoSEQ multiplex PCR; TCRdb has only the in-frame clones, and not every one. The sample lists approximately 160,000 clones; about 81% were seen once. The source material was peripheral blood. These receptors all come from an elderly woman with acute or convalescent COVID-19.

The genes are TRBV10-1 and TRBJ1-1; 8 positions agree with TRBD1. The V gene's germline CDR1 is WNHNN and CDR2 SYGVQD (reference sequence). With V trimmed by 8 bases and J by 1 base, 6 bases remained unmatched. There are 14 residues in the CDR3. DNA of the CDR3: TGCGCCAGCCAAAAAACAGGGGGGAACACTGAAGCTTTCTTT. Encoded protein: CASQKTGGNTEAFF.

The rearrangement links TRBV30 to TRBJ1-1; possibly TRBD1 for D (5 bases). The CDR3 length is 13 residues. The ends were cut back, 2 bases at V and 1 base at J, with 8 bases in the middle. The germline V gene encodes CDR1 GTSNPN and CDR2 SVGIG (reference sequence). CDR3 amino acids: CAWSLGPNTEAFF. Here the CDR3 DNA reads TGTGCCTGGAGTCTGGGGCCGAACACTGAAGCTTTCTTT.

On this clone: The sample carries other DNA sequences with the same CDR3. The chain recombines TRBV7-9 with TRBJ2-3, with no clear D. This CDR3 contains 12 residues. V gave up 5 bases and J gave up 2 bases, with 5 bases separating them. Germline V gene sequence: CDR1 SEHNR, CDR2 FQNEAQ (reference sequence). CDR3 in DNA: TGTGCCAGCAGCCCAGACACAGATACGCAGTATTTT. Protein product: CASSPDTDTQYF.

This clone has a handful of counts. The V and J genes are TRBV3-1 (or the pseudogene TRBV3-2) and TRBJ1-1, with TRBD1 matching over 7 bases. Germline V gene sequence: CDR1 LGHDT, CDR2 YNNKEL (reference sequence). The CDR3 is made up of 12 amino acids. V was clipped by 2 bases and J by 8 bases; unmatched bases: 2. The CDR3 sequence is CASSQMGQEAFF. For the CDR3, the DNA is TGTGCCAGCAGCCAAATGGGACAGGAAGCTTTCTTT.

The chain employs TRBV4-2 and TRBJ1-6, with 10 bases matching TRBD1. This CDR3 has 15 amino acids. J gave up 14 bases and V 1 base, and 8 bases lay outside the gene matches. Per germline, CDR1 LGHNA and CDR2 YNFKEQ. The CDR3 loop reads CASSQVGTGALALHF. The CDR3 DNA reads TGTGCCAGCAGCCAAGTGGGGACAGGGGCGCTGGCCCTCCACTTT.

V gene TRBV19 combines with J gene TRBJ2-5, with TRBD2 matching 8 bases. CDR1 LNHDA and CDR2 SQIVND come from the germline V gene (reference sequence). The CDR3 spans 13 residues. V was pared by 5 bases and J by 5 bases, with 4 bases of the junction left unmatched. For the CDR3, the DNA is TGTGCCAGTAGTTACGGGGGGGCTGAGACCCAGTACTTC. Translated, it gives CASSYGGAETQYF.

The chain has TRBV7-3 and TRBJ2-1; maybe TRBD1 (6 bases). Germline V CDR1 and CDR2: SGHTA, FQGTGA. The CDR3 is 13 residues long. The V end lost 5 bases, the J end lost 14 bases, and 19 bases lay between the germline ends. CDR3 sequence (DNA): TGTGCCAGCAGCCTCGTGACAGGCCCCACCAAGTTCTTC. This translates into CASSLVTGPTKFF.

The chain combines TRBV11-3 with TRBJ2-7, with TRBD1 as a possible D gene (6 bases). Trimming removed 5 bases at V and 1 base at J, with 21 bases between. Germline V gene lookup returns CDR1 SGHNT and CDR2 YENEEA. CDR3 length equals 17 residues. The CDR3 coding sequence is TGTGCCAGCAGCGATACCTCCGTGACAGGCGTTTCCTACGAGCAGTACTTC. Its protein product is CASSDTSVTGVSYEQYF.

The genes are TRBV7-8 and TRBJ1-2, with 7 positions matching TRBD1. The germline CDR1 and CDR2 sequences are SGHVS and FQNEAQ. V was clipped by 4 bases and J by 3 bases; unmatched bases: 5. The CDR3 contains 14 residues. The CDR3: CASSWTQGHYGYTF. The CDR3 region has the DNA TGTGCCAGCAGCTGGACACAGGGGCACTATGGCTACACCTTC.

J is TRBJ2-7 and V is TRBV9; TRBD1 might be the D (5 bases). This CDR3 is 14 amino acids long. CDR1 SGDLS and CDR2 YYNGEE come from the germline V gene. Trimming stripped 4 bases from V and 3 bases from J, with 14 bases between. The CDR3 DNA follows: TGTGCCAGCAGCCCCCGACAGAGCCACTACGAGCAGTACTTC. Its protein product is CASSPRQSHYEQYF.

This chain links TRBV2 with TRBJ2-1, with 9 bases identical to TRBD2. This CDR3 is 16 amino acids long. The ends lost 5 bases at V and 6 bases at J; junction bases unmatched: 11. CDR1 SNHLY and CDR2 FYNNEI come from the germline V gene. As DNA, the CDR3 is TGTGCCAGCAGTAAGATGACTAGCGGCCAAACCAATGAGCAGTTCTTC. This gives the protein CASSKMTSGQTNEQFF.

This chain connects TRBV7-3 to TRBJ1-6; possibly TRBD1 for D (6 bases). The CDR3 loop spans 16 amino acids. The germline gives CDR1 SGHTA, CDR2 FQGTGA. With 5 bases removed from V and 0 bases from J, the gap between germline ends came to 11 bases. CDR3 nucleotides: TGTGCCAGCAGCCTACAGGGAAGCTCCTATAATTCACCCCTCCACTTT. It codes for CASSLQGSSYNSPLHF.

The chain joins TRBV7-9 to TRBJ2-4, with D perhaps TRBD2 (6 bases). This CDR3 has 16 residues. V lost 5 bases and J 6 bases, leaving 20 bases between the germline ends. Germline CDR1 and CDR2: SEHNR and FQNEAQ (reference sequence). CDR3 nucleotide sequence: TGTGCCAGCAGCCCTTACGGTCAAGGGAGGATAAACATTCAGTACTTC. Amino acid sequence: CASSPYGQGRINIQYF.

This chain links TRBV7-9 with TRBJ2-2, with D maybe TRBD1 (6 bases). Trimming left V 5 bases short and J 7 bases short, with 17 bases between. Germline values: CDR1 SEHNR, CDR2 FQNEAQ (reference sequence). This CDR3 region has 15 residues. The CDR3 bases are TGTGCCAGCAGCCACACAGGGCCCGCCGGCGGGGAGCTGTTTTTT. Amino acid sequence: CASSHTGPAGGELFF.

The chain uses TRBV21-1 and TRBJ2-7; the tabulated D call, TRBD2, remains unverified against the DNA. TRBV21-1 is designated a pseudogene. CDR3 length: 14 residues. The CDR3 bases are TGTGCCAGCAGCAAAGTCCCCCTTACCTACGAGCAGTACTTC. Its translation is CASSKVPLTYEQYF.

The chain combines TRBV29-1 with TRBJ1-2; 9 nucleotides match TRBD1. V was clipped by 7 bases and J by 2 bases; unmatched bases: 5. There are 13 residues in the CDR3. The germline V gene has CDR1 SQVTM and CDR2 ANQGSEA. CDR3 DNA sequence: TGCAGCGCAGGGACAGGGTCGAACTATGGCTACACCTTC. Its translation: CSAGTGSNYGYTF. The full variable domain, its missing parts supplied by reference TRBV29-1 and TRBJ1-2, is SAVISQKPSRDICQRGTSLTIQCQVDSQVTMMFWYRQQPGQSLTLIATANQGSEATYESGFVIDKFPISRPNLTFSTLTVSNMSPEDSSIYLCSAGTGSNYGYTFGSGTRLTVV.

This clone appeared once. The chain links TRBV5-1 to TRBJ2-2; the match to TRBD2 covers 8 bases. With 0 bases clipped from V and 4 bases from J, the junction kept 5 bases outside the gene matches. The CDR3 runs 16 residues. Germline V lookup: CDR1 SGHRS, CDR2 YFSETQ. CDR3 bases: TGCGCCAGCAGCTTGGTAAGCGGGAGCGGCACCGGGGAGCTGTTTTTT. Its translation is CASSLVSGSGTGELFF.

The CDR3 region has the DNA TGTGCCAGCAGAAAAGGACAGGAGGGAGAAGCTTTCTTT. It encodes CASRKGQEGEAFF. The chain employs TRBV27 and TRBJ1-1, with 7 positions matching TRBD1. The CDR3 runs 13 residues. Germline loops: CDR1 MNHEY, CDR2 SMNVEV (reference sequence). V dropped 6 bases and J dropped 8; count of bases not matched to a gene: 9.